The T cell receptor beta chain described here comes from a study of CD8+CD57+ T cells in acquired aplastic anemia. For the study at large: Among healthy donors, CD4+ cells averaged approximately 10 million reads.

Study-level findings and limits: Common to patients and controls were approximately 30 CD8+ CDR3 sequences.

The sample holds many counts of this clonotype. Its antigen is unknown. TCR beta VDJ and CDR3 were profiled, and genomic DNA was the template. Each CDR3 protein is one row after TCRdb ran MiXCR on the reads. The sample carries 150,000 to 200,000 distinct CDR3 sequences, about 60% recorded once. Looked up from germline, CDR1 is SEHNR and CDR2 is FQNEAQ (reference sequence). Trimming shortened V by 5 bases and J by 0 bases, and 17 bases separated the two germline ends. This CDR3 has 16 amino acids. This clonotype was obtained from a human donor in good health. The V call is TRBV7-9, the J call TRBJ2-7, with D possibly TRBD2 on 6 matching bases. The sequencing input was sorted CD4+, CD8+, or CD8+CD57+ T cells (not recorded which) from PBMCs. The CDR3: CASSASGLRSSYEQYF. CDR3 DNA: TGTGCCAGCAGCGCATCGGGACTCCGGAGCTCCTACGAGCAGTACTTC.